One sample yielded the 29 T cell receptor beta chains listed below, sequenced in a study of cytomegalovirus exposure and HLA in healthy donors. Amplification used 60 Vbeta primers and 13 Jbeta primers. Assay used: immunoSEQ multiplex PCR; TCRdb lists only in-frame clones, some missing. The sample includes some 87,000 clones, under 85% of them seen just once. The sequenced sample was PBMCs. These receptors were taken from a man aged 30 to 39 in good health and CMV-seronegative.

This clone was detected a few times. This sequence joins TRBV5-6 and TRBJ2-7, with D maybe TRBD1 (5 bases). The CDR3 is made up of 16 amino acids. Germline CDR1 reads SGHDT; CDR2 reads YYEEEE. V was pared by 1 base and J by 1 base, with 15 bases between. This CDR3 is CASSLWGRPPSYEQYF. The DNA of the CDR3 is TGTGCCAGCAGCTTGTGGGGCAGACCTCCTTCCTACGAGCAGTACTTC.

This clone appeared a single time. CDR3 amino acids: CASSRGGRTDGTDTQYF. CDR3 coding DNA: TGCGCCAGCAGCCGAGGGGGTCGAACTGACGGCACAGATACGCAGTATTTT. The chain employs TRBV5-1 and TRBJ2-3; D perhaps matches TRBD1 (6 bases). Germline lookup yields CDR1 SGHRS and CDR2 YFSETQ. The V and J ends lost 4 bases and 1 base respectively, with 19 bases between them. The CDR3 is 17 amino acids.

V gene TRBV9 combines with J gene TRBJ2-5; tentatively, D is TRBD2 (5 bases). The V gene lost 3 bases and the J gene lost 3 bases, with 12 bases spanning the gap. The germline V gene has CDR1 SGDLS and CDR2 YYNGEE. The CDR3 is made up of 14 amino acids. The CDR3 region has the DNA TGTGCCAGCAGCGAGGCAACTAGAGAAGAGACCCAGTACTTC. Its protein is CASSEATREETQYF.

This clone was counted only a few times. The chain joins TRBV7-9 to TRBJ1-3; 8 bases match TRBD1. The J segment lost 2 bases and the V segment lost 4 bases, leaving 4 bases of the junction unmatched. Germline-derived CDR1 and CDR2 are SEHNR and FQNEAQ (reference sequence). The CDR3 is made up of 15 amino acids. CDR3 sequence (DNA): TGTGCCAGCAGCTCCTTGGACAGGGCTGGAAACACCATATATTTT. Translation gives CASSSLDRAGNTIYF.

J is TRBJ2-7 and V is TRBV28; maybe TRBD1 (6 bases). Per germline, CDR1 MDHEN and CDR2 SYDVKM. CDR3 length: 16 residues. V gave up 4 bases and J gave up 1 base, with 17 bases separating them. The CDR3 nucleotides read TGTGCCAGCAGTTACCCCAGACAGGTCCTTTCCTACGAGCAGTACTTC. Its protein is CASSYPRQVLSYEQYF.

This clone has only one observation. V usage is TRBV9 and J usage is TRBJ2-6; tentative D call: TRBD2 (5 bases). CDR1 is SGDLS and CDR2 is YYNGEE in the germline V gene. This CDR3 region has 17 residues. Trimming stripped 0 bases from V and 0 bases from J, with 10 bases between. Written as DNA, the CDR3 is TGTGCCAGCAGCGTAGGGTCGGGAAGCTCTGGGGCCAACGTCCTGACTTTC. It translates to CASSVGSGSSGANVLTF.

This clone has only one observation. V is TRBV6-4 and J is TRBJ2-3; the D is unclear. CDR3 size: 15 residues. In germline, CDR1 is MRHNA, CDR2 SNTAGT. Deletions cut 6 bases from V and 0 bases from J, with 13 bases between. The CDR3 is CASSPTRLSTDTQYF. The CDR3 region has the DNA TGTGCCAGCAGCCCCACCCGACTTAGCACAGATACGCAGTATTTT.

There are a few counts of this clone. The V gene is TRBV5-6, the J gene TRBJ1-5, with D perhaps TRBD1 (5 bases). This CDR3 region has 14 residues. The germline gives CDR1 SGHDT, CDR2 YYEEEE. The ends were cut back, 3 bases at V and 4 bases at J, with 11 bases in the middle. CDR3 in DNA: TGTGCCAGCAGCTGGGGGGGAGCTAATCAGCCCCAGCATTTT. It translates to CASSWGGANQPQHF.

The chain has TRBV9 and TRBJ1-2, with D possibly being TRBD1 (5 bases). Germline V lookup: CDR1 SGDLS, CDR2 YYNGEE. This CDR3 comprises 13 residues. V shed 0 bases and J shed 8 bases, with 11 bases lying between them. The CDR3 loop is CASSVAGSVGYTF. The DNA of the CDR3 is TGTGCCAGCAGCGTAGCAGGGTCGGTCGGCTACACCTTC.

This chain links TRBV13 with TRBJ1-1; D might be TRBD1 (5 bases). The V and J ends lost 5 bases and 1 base respectively, with 11 bases between them. This CDR3 comprises 14 residues. Germline loops: CDR1 PRHDT, CDR2 FYEKMQ (reference sequence). The DNA of the CDR3 is TGTGCCAGCAGCCTGACAGTGAGGAACACTGAAGCTTTCTTT. It is translated as CASSLTVRNTEAFF.

There are a few counts of this clone. Germline is not matched at one junction end, which may reflect a read error. This chain connects TRBV7-9 to TRBJ2-3; D is unresolved. The CDR3 sequence is 12 residues long. CDR1 is SEHNR and CDR2 is FQNEAQ in the germline V gene (reference sequence). The CDR3 coding sequence is TGTTCCAGCAGCTCAATTCCAGATACGCAGTATTTT. Its translation: CSSSSIPDTQYF.

This clone was counted a few times. This chain links TRBV18 with TRBJ2-5, with 9 bases that match TRBD1. The CDR3 contains 14 residues. After removal of 3 bases from V and 4 bases from J, the junction contained 3 bases not matched to a gene. Germline values: CDR1 KGHSH, CDR2 LQKENI. CDR3 loop: CASSPGTGRETQYF. The CDR3 nucleotides read TGTGCCAGCTCACCCGGGACAGGGAGAGAGACCCAGTACTTC.

This chain uses TRBV19 with TRBJ1-2, with D perhaps matching TRBD1 (5 bases). This CDR3 is built from 11 residues. Germline lookup yields CDR1 LNHDA and CDR2 SQIVND (reference sequence). The V gene lost 5 bases and the J gene lost 8 bases, with 9 bases spanning the gap. CDR3 residues: CASSSAGGYTF. The CDR3 region has the DNA TGTGCCAGTAGTTCTGCAGGGGGCTACACCTTC.

The V gene is TRBV25-1, the J gene TRBJ1-1; TRBD1 might be the D (6 bases). V shed 7 bases and J shed 2 bases, with 14 bases lying between them. This CDR3 comprises 14 residues. The germline V gene has CDR1 MGHDK and CDR2 SYGVNS. The DNA of the CDR3 is TGTGCCAGCACCAAGACAGGCCTTAACACTGAAGCTTTCTTT. Translated, it gives CASTKTGLNTEAFF.

J is TRBJ1-5 and V is TRBV7-8; 7 nucleotides match TRBD1. CDR1 SGHVS and CDR2 FQNEAQ come from the germline V gene. The junction had 5 bases not matched to a gene; V was cut back by 5 bases and J by 1 base. CDR3 size: 15 residues. The CDR3 protein is CASSQTGDSNQPQHF. CDR3 nucleotide sequence: TGTGCCAGCAGCCAAACAGGGGACAGCAATCAGCCCCAGCATTTT. The full variable domain, its missing parts supplied by reference TRBV7-8 and TRBJ1-5, is GAGVSQSPRYKVAKRGQDVALRCDPISGHVSLFWYQQALGQGPEFLTYFQNEAQLDKSGLPSDRFFAERPEGSVSTLKIQRTQQEDSAVYLCASSQTGDSNQPQHFGDGTRLSIL.

This chain links TRBV7-8 with TRBJ2-3; 8 bases line up with TRBD1. J lost 5 bases, V lost 5 bases, and 9 bases had no gene match. Germline-derived CDR1 and CDR2 are SGHVS and FQNEAQ. The CDR3 has 15 residues. The CDR3 DNA is TGTGCCAGCAGCATAGACAGGGGACTCGGAGATACGCAGTATTTT. It yields the protein CASSIDRGLGDTQYF.

As DNA, the CDR3 is TGTGCCAGTAGTATGAGGCCAGGGGTGTTCGGGACTACACAAGAGACCCAGTACTTC. This encodes CASSMRPGVFGTTQETQYF. The chain links TRBV19 to TRBJ2-5; the D gene is possibly TRBD2 (7 bases). The V end lost 3 bases, the J end lost 2 bases, and 25 bases lay between the germline ends. CDR1 LNHDA and CDR2 SQIVND come from the germline V gene (reference sequence). The CDR3 runs 19 residues.

This clone showed up just a few times. The rearrangement links TRBV29-1 to TRBJ1-1; D is undetermined. CDR3 length: 11 amino acids. Trimming left V 6 bases short and J 1 base short, with 6 bases between. The germline V gene encodes CDR1 SQVTM and CDR2 ANQGSEA. This CDR3 is CSVTANTEAFF. In DNA, the CDR3 is TGCAGCGTAACAGCGAACACTGAAGCTTTCTTT.

This clone was seen more than once but under ten times. The J gene is TRBJ1-6, the V gene TRBV6-4, with D possibly TRBD1 on 5 matching bases. V was clipped by 5 bases and J by 9 bases, with 17 bases between them. There are 15 residues in the CDR3. Germline V gives CDR1 MRHNA, CDR2 SNTAGT. The CDR3 region has the DNA TGTGCCAGCAGTAGCACGTTTGGGGCCACTTCACCCCTCCACTTT. Amino acids: CASSSTFGATSPLHF.

This chain links TRBV29-1 with TRBJ1-2; possible D gene TRBD1, 5 bases. Trimming took 4 bases from V and 5 from J, leaving 26 bases between them. The CDR3 covers 17 residues. Germline values: CDR1 SQVTM, CDR2 ANQGSEA. CDR3 sequence: CSVVRNWSGVGKYGYTF. The CDR3 DNA follows: TGCAGCGTTGTCAGGAATTGGTCGGGGGTAGGGAAATATGGCTACACCTTC.

J is TRBJ2-7 and V is TRBV7-9, with 8 positions matching TRBD1. The CDR3 spans 14 residues. Germline V gives CDR1 SEHNR, CDR2 FQNEAQ (reference sequence). After removal of 5 bases from V and 1 base from J, the junction contained 4 bases not matched to a gene. The CDR3 DNA follows: TGTGCCAGCAGCCACGACAGGGGTTCCTACGAGCAGTACTTC. This encodes CASSHDRGSYEQYF.

The chain carries TRBV6-4 and TRBJ1-6; 9 nucleotides match TRBD1. This CDR3 spans 15 amino acids. V gave up 5 bases and J gave up 11 bases; unmatched junction bases: 10. Germline V gene data show CDR1 as MRHNA and CDR2 as SNTAGT. CDR3 DNA sequence: TGTGCCAGCAGTCCCAGCACAGGGGGCTTTACACCCCTCCACTTT. It yields the protein CASSPSTGGFTPLHF.

This clone was recorded only once. V and J are TRBV15 and TRBJ2-5, with 10 bases that match TRBD2. There are 14 residues in the CDR3. J lost 5 bases, V lost 6 bases, and 6 bases had no gene match. Germline V gene lookup returns CDR1 LNHNV and CDR2 YYDKDF (reference sequence). CDR3 residues: CATSEAGGPETQYF. CDR3 bases: TGTGCCACCAGTGAAGCGGGGGGGCCGGAGACCCAGTACTTC.

The CDR3 reads CASSLAWTSGGAPSDTQYF. The CDR3, as DNA: TGTGCCAGCAGCTTAGCTTGGACTAGCGGGGGGGCTCCCTCAGATACGCAGTATTTT. The rearrangement links TRBV11-2 to TRBJ2-3; 15 bases align to TRBD2. The CDR3 length is 19 residues. V was clipped by 1 base and J by 4 bases; unmatched bases: 9. The germline V gene encodes CDR1 SGHAT and CDR2 FQNNGV.

In DNA form, the CDR3 reads TGTGCCAGCAGCCCGTGGAGGGAGCCCACTGAAGCTTTCTTT. Protein: CASSPWREPTEAFF. The chain joins TRBV11-2 to TRBJ1-1, with D uncertain. Trimming pared 5 bases from V and 4 bases from J, leaving 14 bases between. Germline loops: CDR1 SGHAT, CDR2 FQNNGV. This CDR3 spans 14 amino acids. Together with reference TRBV11-2 and TRBJ1-1, the CDR3 gives the full variable domain: EAGVAQSPRYKIIEKRQSVAFWCNPISGHATLYWYQQILGQGPKLLIQFQNNGVVDDSQLPKDRFSAERLKGVDSTLKIQPAKLEDSAVYLCASSPWREPTEAFFGQGTRLTVV.

The chain employs TRBV5-6 and TRBJ1-2; D not certain. The CDR3 length is 15 residues. Trimming pared 1 base from V and 4 bases from J, leaving 14 bases between. Per germline, CDR1 SGHDT and CDR2 YYEEEE. In DNA, the CDR3 is TGTGCCAGCAGCTTGAGAGGATCCCTAACCTATGGCTACACCTTC. This gives the protein CASSLRGSLTYGYTF. The full variable domain, its missing parts supplied by reference TRBV5-6 and TRBJ1-2, is DAGVTQSPTHLIKTRGQQVTLRCSPKSGHDTVSWYQQALGQGPQFIFQYYEEEERQRGNFPDRFSGHQFPNYSSELNVNALLLGDSALYLCASSLRGSLTYGYTFGSGTRLTVV.

V and J are TRBV27 and TRBJ1-2; perhaps TRBD1 as D (6 bases). V lost 6 bases and J 3 bases, leaving 14 bases between the germline ends. The CDR3 has 14 residues. The germline gives CDR1 MNHEY, CDR2 SMNVEV (reference sequence). The CDR3 is CASSKNTGYYGYTF. The CDR3 region has the DNA TGTGCCAGCAGCAAAAATACAGGGTACTATGGCTACACCTTC.

This chain connects TRBV5-6 to TRBJ2-7; 9 bases fit TRBD1. CDR1 and CDR2 from the germline V gene are SGHDT and YYEEEE. J gave up 2 bases and V 4 bases, and 10 bases lay outside the gene matches. This CDR3 spans 16 amino acids. CDR3 sequence (DNA): TGTGCCAGCAGCCCAGGGACAGGGCAACTCACCTACGAGCAGTACTTC. Amino acids: CASSPGTGQLTYEQYF.

V gene TRBV19 combines with J gene TRBJ1-6; D not resolved. Trimming removed 0 bases at V and 6 bases at J, with 12 bases between. Germline V CDR1 and CDR2: LNHDA, SQIVND (reference sequence). CDR3 length equals 16 residues. CDR3 region: CASSIEGTMSNSPLHF. CDR3 nucleotides: TGTGCCAGTAGTATAGAGGGCACAATGAGTAATTCACCCCTCCACTTT.